Each of the 5 T cell receptor beta chains below was sequenced from the same sample in a study of control samples from healthy donors and cancer patients. TCRdb keeps only in-frame clones here, not all; method: immunoSEQ multiplex PCR. The data hold about 94,000 clones, with roughly nine tenths observed a single time. The specimen was blood. Receptors originate from a woman under 30 in good health.

A note on this clone: The junction and the germline gene differ at one end; a read error may be behind it. The rearrangement joins TRBV15 to TRBJ1-4; the match to TRBD1 covers 7 bases. The CDR3 covers 15 residues. The germline gives CDR1 LNHNV, CDR2 YYDKDF (reference sequence). In DNA, the CDR3 is TGTGCCACCAGCAGAGATAGAGGCCTGACAGGGTTGAGAGCTTTT. Translation: CATSRDRGLTGLRAF.

This chain connects TRBV4-1 to TRBJ1-1; 11 nucleotides align to TRBD1. Looked up from germline, CDR1 is MGHRA and CDR2 is YSYEKL. This CDR3 region has 17 residues. The ends lost 4 bases at V and 1 base at J; junction bases unmatched: 8. CDR3 amino acids: CASSPLPGQGENTEAFF. CDR3 sequence (DNA): TGCGCCAGCAGCCCACTCCCGGGACAGGGGGAGAACACTGAAGCTTTCTTT.

CDR3 sequence reads: CASSLGRALHTEAFF. In DNA, the CDR3 is TGTGCCAGCAGCTTGGGCAGGGCCTTACACACTGAAGCTTTCTTT. The V call is TRBV7-3, the J call TRBJ1-1, with TRBD1 as a possible D gene (5 bases). Germline values: CDR1 SGHTA, CDR2 FQGTGA. Trimming pared 3 bases from V and 3 bases from J, leaving 14 bases between. This CDR3 is built from 15 residues. Full variable domain (outside the CDR3, taken from reference TRBV7-3 and TRBJ1-1): GAGVSQTPSNKVTEKGKYVELRCDPISGHTALYWYRQSLGQGPEFLIYFQGTGAADDSGLPNDRFFAVRPEGSVSTLKIQRTERGDSAVYLCASSLGRALHTEAFFGQGTRLTVV.

This chain connects TRBV9 to TRBJ1-3, with D possibly being TRBD1 (6 bases). Trimming stripped 3 bases from V and 3 bases from J, with 16 bases between. CDR1 and CDR2 (germline): SGDLS, YYNGEE. CDR3 size: 16 residues. The DNA of the CDR3 is TGTGCCAGCAGCGGACGTGCCGGGGGGCTTGGAAACACCATATATTTT. It codes for CASSGRAGGLGNTIYF.

The V call is TRBV27, the J call TRBJ2-7; D not certain. CDR3 length: 12 amino acids. V lost 6 bases and J 3 bases, leaving 9 bases between the germline ends. Germline V gene data show CDR1 as MNHEY and CDR2 as SMNVEV (reference sequence). In DNA, the CDR3 is TGTGCCAGCAGGACCTCGGGCTACGAGCAGTACTTC. This codes for CASRTSGYEQYF.